This T cell receptor beta chain appears in the sequencing data of a study of blood T cells in healthy people across ages. In this sample, this clonotype turned up a few times. Its cognate antigen is unknown. PCR was performed a second time for 7 to 11 cycles using a sample-barcoded 5' primer and a J-beta primer mix. All samples yielded 2.5 million or more CDR3-containing paired-end reads. From the 5' RACE reads, TCRdb called clonotypes with MiXCR, one entry per CDR3 protein. Of hundreds of thousands of distinct CDR3 sequences in the sample, approximately 65% were seen once. Study results and limitations: Older individuals had lower TCR beta diversity per million T cells (the decline was roughly linear).

Total RNA, at least 5 micrograms per sample, was extracted from PBMCs. The CDR3 contains 14 residues. Trimming left V 5 bases short and J 5 bases short, with 13 bases between. Per the germline V gene, CDR1 is SGHTA and CDR2 is FQGNSA. Source material: blood. The chain employs TRBV7-2 and TRBJ1-5; D gene uncertain. The TCR was taken from a man under 40 in good health. The CDR3, as DNA: TGTGCCAGCAGCCTAGACAATGATTATCAGCCCCAGCATTTT. Its protein is CASSLDNDYQPQHF.